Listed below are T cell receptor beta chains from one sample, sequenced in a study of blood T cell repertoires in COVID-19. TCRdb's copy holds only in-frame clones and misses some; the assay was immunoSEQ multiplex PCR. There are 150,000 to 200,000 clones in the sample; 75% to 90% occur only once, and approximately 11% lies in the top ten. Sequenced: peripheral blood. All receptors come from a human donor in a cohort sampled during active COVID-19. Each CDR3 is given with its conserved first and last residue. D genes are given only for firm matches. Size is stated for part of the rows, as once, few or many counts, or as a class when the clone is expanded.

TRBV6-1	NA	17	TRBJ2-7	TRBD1	TGTGCCAGCAGTGGCCGGGACAGGGGGCGGGCTGGCTACGAGCAGTACTTC	CASSGRDRGRAGYEQYF
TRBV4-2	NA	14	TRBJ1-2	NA	TGTGCCAGCAGCCAAGCTCGGGAGGCCTATGGCTACACCTTC	CASSQAREAYGYTF
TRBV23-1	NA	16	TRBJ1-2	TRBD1	TGCGCCAGCAGTCAACCGGATTTGACAGGGAGGTCTGGCTACACCTTC	CASSQPDLTGRSGYTF
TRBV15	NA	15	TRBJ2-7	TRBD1	TGTGCCACCAGCAGAGCCGGGACAGGGGTGGACGAGCAGTACTTC	CATSRAGTGVDEQYF
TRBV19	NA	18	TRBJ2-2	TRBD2	TGTGCCAGTAGTAATGGACTAGCGGGGGGGCGGTTGAGCGGGGAGCTGTTTTTT	CASSNGLAGGRLSGELFF
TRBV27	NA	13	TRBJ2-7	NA	TGTGCCAGCAGTATGACAGAGCGCTACGAGCAGTACTTC	CASSMTERYEQYF
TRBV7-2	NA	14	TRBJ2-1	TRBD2	TGTGCCAGCAGCTCCACGCCTCTAGCGGGGGAGCAGTTCTTC	CASSSTPLAGEQFF
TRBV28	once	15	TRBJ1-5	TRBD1	TGTGCCAGCAGCCCCTCGTCAGGGGGCGGTCAGCCCCAGCATTTT	CASSPSSGGGQPQHF
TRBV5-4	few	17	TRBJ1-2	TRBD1	TGTGCCAGCAGCTTGGGACAGGGGGCAAGAATTAACTATGGCTACACCTTC	CASSLGQGARINYGYTF
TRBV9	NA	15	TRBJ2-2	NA	TGTGCCAGCAGCGTAGAAGGCAACCGGAGGGGGGAGCTGTTTTTT	CASSVEGNRRGELFF
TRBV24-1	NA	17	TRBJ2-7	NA	TGTGCCACCAGTGATGCCCCTCTCCCTGGGGCCCCCTACGAGCAGTACTTC	CATSDAPLPGAPYEQYF
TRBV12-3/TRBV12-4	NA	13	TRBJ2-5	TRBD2	TGTGCCAGCAGCCTAGCGGGGGTTGAGACCCAGTACTTC	CASSLAGVETQYF
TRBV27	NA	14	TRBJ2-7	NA	TGTGCCAGCAGTTTAAAGGGGCTTTCTTACGAGCAGTACTTC	CASSLKGLSYEQYF
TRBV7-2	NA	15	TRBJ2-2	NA	TGTGCCAGCAGCTTAGCGCCAGGACATTCCGGGGAGCTGTTTTTT	CASSLAPGHSGELFF
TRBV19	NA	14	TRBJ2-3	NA	TGTGCCAGTACCCGACAGGGAGGTTGGGATACGCAGTATTTT	CASTRQGGWDTQYF
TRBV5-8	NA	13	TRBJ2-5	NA	TGTGCCAGCAGCTTGGACAGAGAAGGGACCCAGTACTTC	CASSLDREGTQYF
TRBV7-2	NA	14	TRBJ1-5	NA	TGTGCCAGCAGCTTAAACGGGAACAATCAGCCCCAGCATTTT	CASSLNGNNQPQHF
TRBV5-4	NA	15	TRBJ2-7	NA	TGTGCCAGCAGCTTGGGGACAACTACATTTTACGAGCAGTACTTC	CASSLGTTTFYEQYF
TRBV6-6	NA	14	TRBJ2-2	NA	TGTGCCAGCAGATCCCGGAGTGGTACCGGGGAGCTGTTTTTT	CASRSRSGTGELFF
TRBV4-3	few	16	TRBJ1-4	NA	TGCGCCAGCAGCCACTTACAGGGCTCAACTAATGAAAAACTGTTTTTT	CASSHLQGSTNEKLFF
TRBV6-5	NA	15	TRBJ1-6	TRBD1	TGTGCCAGCACCCCCTCGGGACAGCTTAATTCACCCCTCCACTTT	CASTPSGQLNSPLHF
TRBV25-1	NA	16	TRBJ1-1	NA	TGTGCCAGCAGTGAATTTAGAGGGACTCAGAACACTGAAGCTTTCTTT	CASSEFRGTQNTEAFF
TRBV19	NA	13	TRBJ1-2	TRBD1	TGTGCCAGTAGTCCGGACAGGGACTATGGCTACACCTTC	CASSPDRDYGYTF
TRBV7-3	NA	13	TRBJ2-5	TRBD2	TGTGCCAGCAGCTTTGGGGGAGGGGAGACCCAGTACTTC	CASSFGGGETQYF